Listed here are 5 T cell receptor beta chains from one sample, sequenced in a study of blood T cell repertoires in COVID-19. TCRdb keeps only in-frame clones here, not all; method: immunoSEQ multiplex PCR. Among 80,000 or so clones listed, 60% to 85% were seen once. Sequenced sample: peripheral blood. Receptors were obtained from a human donor in a cohort sampled during active COVID-19.

The DNA of the CDR3 is TGTGCCAGCAGCCCCTCGACAGGTCTAAACTATGGCTACACCTTC. This translates into CASSPSTGLNYGYTF. The gene calls are TRBV3-1 (or the pseudogene TRBV3-2) and TRBJ1-2; D is possibly TRBD1 (6 bases). The CDR3 runs 15 residues. CDR1 and CDR2 (germline): LGHDT, YNNKEL (reference sequence). V lost 4 bases to trimming and J lost 2 bases, with 14 bases between them.

The V gene is TRBV9, the J gene TRBJ2-2, with D possibly matching TRBD2 (5 bases). This CDR3 is 14 amino acids long. Trimming took 0 bases from V and 6 from J, leaving 9 bases between them. Germline CDR1 is SGDLS and CDR2 is YYNGEE. The CDR3 DNA reads TGTGCCAGCAGCGTAGGCCTAGCCCCCGGGGAGCTGTTTTTT. Translated, it gives CASSVGLAPGELFF.

The chain combines TRBV5-4 with TRBJ2-3; a possible D gene is TRBD2 (6 bases). CDR1 and CDR2 (germline): SGHNT, YYREEE (reference sequence). The CDR3 has 14 amino acids. V was cut by 2 bases and J by 2 bases, with 9 bases left in between. The CDR3 reads CASSFRGATDTQYF. In nucleotides, the CDR3 is TGTGCCAGCAGCTTCCGCGGGGCCACAGATACGCAGTATTTT.

V and J are TRBV7-8 and TRBJ1-3; 8 nucleotides line up with TRBD1. This CDR3 spans 16 amino acids. V was pared by 3 bases and J by 0 bases, with 4 bases of the junction left unmatched. Germline CDR1 reads SGHVS; CDR2 reads FQNEAQ. DNA for the CDR3: TGTGCCAGCAGCTTGCTGGGGACAGGCTCTGGAAACACCATATATTTT. This gives the protein CASSLLGTGSGNTIYF.

This chain joins TRBV6-5 and TRBJ2-1; TRBD1 might be the D (6 bases). The V gene lost 5 bases and the J gene lost 9 bases, with 20 bases spanning the gap. Per germline, CDR1 MNHEY and CDR2 SVGAGI. The CDR3 runs 15 residues. The chain's CDR3 is CASSHTYRDVIEQFF. The CDR3 DNA follows: TGTGCCAGCAGTCACACATACAGGGATGTAATTGAGCAGTTCTTC.